What follows are 26 T cell receptor beta chains derived from one specimen sequenced in a study of blood T cell repertoires in COVID-19. Here immunoSEQ multiplex PCR was the method, and the copy in TCRdb shows in-frame clones only, minus some. The sample has 200,000 to 250,000 clones; approximately 86% are singletons. The specimen was peripheral blood. The receptors shown here come from a woman under 40 who had recovered from COVID-19.

This clone came up a few times. The gene calls are TRBV12-3 or TRBV12-4 and TRBJ2-2, with D tentatively TRBD1 (5 bases). The V and J ends lost 8 bases and 7 bases respectively, with 8 bases between them. This CDR3 is built from 11 residues. Here the CDR3 DNA reads TGTGCCAGCCACCAGGGCGGGGAGCTGTTTTTT. It yields the protein CASHQGGELFF.

The rearrangement uses TRBV10-3 and TRBJ1-5; no reliable D call. V lost 3 bases to trimming and J lost 5 bases, with 5 bases between them. The CDR3 sequence is 12 residues long. Germline V gives CDR1 ENHRY, CDR2 SYGVKD. CDR3 DNA sequence: TGTGCCATCAGTGATGGGCATCAGCCCCAGCATTTT. It codes for CAISDGHQPQHF.

CDR3 DNA sequence: TGTGCCAGCAGTTTGCAGGGCCTTGTTGGCTACACCTTC. Residues: CASSLQGLVGYTF. The chain recombines TRBV12-3 or TRBV12-4 with TRBJ1-2; a possible D gene is TRBD1 (5 bases). The ends were cut back, 3 bases at V and 7 bases at J, with 12 bases in the middle. The CDR3 covers 13 residues.

About this clone: An end of the junction differs from the germline gene, which may be a read error. The chain joins TRBV10-3 to TRBJ2-1, with 8 bases fitting TRBD1. CDR1 is ENHRY, CDR2 SYGVKD, per germline. The CDR3 consists of 13 residues. The CDR3 DNA sequence: TGTGCCAACGCGGTGGACAGGGATAGGCCAGGAATCTTC. It specifies CANAVDRDRPGIF.

The chain joins TRBV6-4 to TRBJ2-7; TRBD1 aligns across 10 bases. This CDR3 spans 16 amino acids. Germline V CDR1 and CDR2: MRHNA, SNTAGT. The trim removed 11 bases at V and 1 base at J, leaving 14 bases unmatched. Here the CDR3 DNA reads TGTGCCTCCGTCCCACGGGAGGGACAGGGGTCCTACGAGCAGTACTTC. Its translation is CASVPREGQGSYEQYF.

The gene calls are TRBV10-3 and TRBJ1-1; 7 positions match TRBD1. V was clipped by 4 bases and J by 1 base; unmatched bases: 6. There are 15 residues in the CDR3. Germline V gives CDR1 ENHRY, CDR2 SYGVKD. The CDR3 sequence is CAISVMTGKNTEAFF. The CDR3 nucleotides are TGTGCCATCAGTGTCATGACAGGGAAGAACACTGAAGCTTTCTTT.

The chain has TRBV6-5 and TRBJ1-5; 9 bases agree with TRBD1. The CDR3 sequence is 14 residues long. Germline CDR1 and CDR2: MNHEY and SVGAGI. V lost 5 bases and J lost 9; bases outside the gene matches: 8. DNA of the CDR3: TGTGCCAGCAGTCCGGGACAGGGTCGTAGGCCCCAGCATTTT. Protein sequence: CASSPGQGRRPQHF.

This chain connects TRBV5-4 to TRBJ1-1; 11 bases fit TRBD1. CDR3 length: 17 residues. V lost 1 base, J lost 2 bases, and 7 bases stayed unmatched. Germline lookup yields CDR1 SGHNT and CDR2 YYREEE (reference sequence). The CDR3 coding sequence is TGTGCCAGCAGCTTGTGGGACAGGGGGGAAAAAAACACTGAAGCTTTCTTT. Translated, it gives CASSLWDRGEKNTEAFF.

The chain carries TRBV10-1 and TRBJ2-7, with D tentatively TRBD1 (5 bases). Deletions cut 6 bases from V and 7 bases from J, with 16 bases between. The germline gives CDR1 WNHNN, CDR2 SYGVQD (reference sequence). This CDR3 comprises 13 residues. CDR3 sequence: CASSPWGRVEQYF. CDR3 nucleotides: TGCGCCAGCAGCCCCTGGGGCAGGGTTGAGCAGTACTTC.

This clone was seen only a few times. V is TRBV4-3 and J is TRBJ2-1; D is perhaps TRBD1 (6 bases). This CDR3 contains 16 residues. Germline V gene sequence: CDR1 LGHNA, CDR2 YSLEER. V lost 4 bases to trimming and J lost 0 bases, with 13 bases between them. The CDR3 bases are TGCGCCAGCAGCCTCTCGCAGGGGAGCTCCTACAATGAGCAGTTCTTC. Its translation: CASSLSQGSSYNEQFF.

The rearrangement joins TRBV7-3 to TRBJ2-2, with TRBD1 matching 9 bases. The V gene end was trimmed by 4 bases and the J gene end by 5 bases; junction bases not matched to a gene: 5. Germline CDR1 is SGHTA and CDR2 is FQGTGA. The CDR3 has 15 residues. The CDR3 DNA follows: TGTGCCAGCAGCTCAGGGACAGGGCGGACCGGGGAGCTGTTTTTT. This encodes CASSSGTGRTGELFF. The complete variable domain, with remaining parts taken from reference TRBV7-3 and TRBJ2-2, reads GAGVSQTPSNKVTEKGKYVELRCDPISGHTALYWYRQSLGQGPEFLIYFQGTGAADDSGLPNDRFFAVRPEGSVSTLKIQRTERGDSAVYLCASSSGTGRTGELFFGEGSRLTVL.

The gene calls are TRBV7-9 and TRBJ2-6, with D perhaps matching TRBD1 (6 bases). The germline V gene has CDR1 SEHNR and CDR2 FQNEAQ (reference sequence). This CDR3 has 17 amino acids. V was clipped by 1 base and J by 4 bases, with 14 bases between them. The CDR3 sequence is CASSLEAWGRGANVLTF. CDR3 coding DNA: TGTGCCAGCAGCTTAGAGGCTTGGGGGCGCGGGGCCAACGTCCTGACTTTC.

This clone was recorded only once. The chain joins TRBV10-2 to TRBJ2-2, with TRBD1 matching 8 bases. CDR1 is WSHSY, CDR2 SAAADI, per germline. The CDR3 runs to 15 residues. Losses at the gene ends were 4 bases for V and 7 bases for J; bases not matched to a gene: 8. CDR3 bases: TGCGCCAGCAGTGGGCAGGACAGGGTGTTCGGGGAGCTGTTTTTT. This gives the protein CASSGQDRVFGELFF.

The chain recombines TRBV5-1 with TRBJ2-5, with D possibly TRBD2 on 6 matching bases. V dropped 4 bases and J dropped 5 bases, with 18 bases sitting between them. The CDR3 totals 15 residues. Germline V gene lookup returns CDR1 SGHRS and CDR2 YFSETQ. CDR3 region: CASSPASRGEETQYF. CDR3 nucleotides: TGCGCCAGCAGCCCTGCTTCGCGGGGTGAGGAGACCCAGTACTTC.

The chain uses TRBV18 and TRBJ1-1, with 8 bases lining up with TRBD1. CDR1 and CDR2 (germline): KGHSH, LQKENI. The CDR3 sequence is 15 residues long. V lost 3 bases, J lost 5 bases, and 8 bases stayed unmatched. The DNA for the CDR3 is TGTGCCAGCTCACCGAAGACAGGGGTGTTGACTGAAGCTTTCTTT. This translates into CASSPKTGVLTEAFF. The full variable domain, completed using reference TRBV18 and TRBJ1-1, is NAGVMQNPRHLVRRRGQEARLRCSPMKGHSHVYWYRQLPEEGLKFMVYLQKENIIDESGMPKERFSAEFPKEGPSILRIQQVVRGDSAAYFCASSPKTGVLTEAFFGQGTRLTVV.

CDR3 amino acids: CASSSWTDSYEQYF. In DNA, the CDR3 is TGTGCCAGCAGCAGCTGGACAGATTCCTACGAGCAGTACTTC. V and J are TRBV11-1 and TRBJ2-7, with D possibly being TRBD1 (6 bases). The V end lost 5 bases, the J end lost 1 base, and 12 bases lay between the germline ends. The CDR3 is 14 residues long. Germline V gene lookup returns CDR1 SGHAT and CDR2 FQDESV (reference sequence).

The chain is built from TRBV12-5 and TRBJ1-6, with 9 bases that match TRBD1. The J segment lost 5 bases and the V segment lost 1 base, leaving 6 bases of the junction unmatched. CDR3 length equals 17 residues. Germline V gene sequence: CDR1 LGHNT, CDR2 FRNRAP. The CDR3 region is CASGLGLGTGNNSPLHF. CDR3 sequence (DNA): TGTGCTAGTGGTTTGGGCCTCGGGACAGGGAATAATTCACCCCTCCACTTT.

V is TRBV14 and J is TRBJ1-3; D uncertain. Germline V gene data show CDR1 as SGHDN and CDR2 as FVKESK. This CDR3 has 23 amino acids. Trimming shortened V by 0 bases and J by 0 bases, and 30 bases separated the two germline ends. DNA for the CDR3: TGTGCCAGCAGCCAAGATGTTTTCCCCCTCTCTCGGCCTCGGAGGGACTCTGGAAACACCATATATTTT. Its protein is CASSQDVFPLSRPRRDSGNTIYF.

This chain links TRBV15 with TRBJ2-3; 10 positions agree with TRBD1. This CDR3 has 14 residues. The junction had 6 bases not matched to a gene; V was cut back by 6 bases and J by 6 bases. Germline assignment: CDR1 LNHNV and CDR2 YYDKDF (reference sequence). The CDR3 here is CATRTGGGVDTQYF. Written as DNA, the CDR3 is TGTGCCACCAGGACAGGGGGCGGAGTGGATACGCAGTATTTT.

The V call is TRBV30, the J call TRBJ2-5; 13 bases match TRBD2. The CDR3 consists of 13 residues. Germline CDR1 reads GTSNPN; CDR2 reads SVGIG (reference sequence). The V gene end was trimmed by 3 bases and the J gene end by 6 bases; junction bases not matched to a gene: 1. CDR3 coding DNA: TGTGCCTGGAGACTAGCGGGGGGGCAGACCCAGTACTTC. As protein: CAWRLAGGQTQYF.

This chain uses TRBV27 with TRBJ2-3; 13 bases agree with TRBD2. The CDR3 covers 20 residues. Germline CDR1 is MNHEY and CDR2 is SMNVEV (reference sequence). Germline trimming cut 4 bases from V and 0 bases from J; bases unmatched to any gene: 13. The CDR3 DNA reads as TGTGCCAGCAGTTCCCTGGGACCGGGACTAGCGGGAACTAGCACAGATACGCAGTATTTT. It translates to CASSSLGPGLAGTSTDTQYF.

The chain is built from TRBV11-3 and TRBJ2-1; 10 bases are shared with TRBD1. In germline, CDR1 is SGHNT, CDR2 YENEEA. This CDR3 spans 16 amino acids. The J segment lost 4 bases and the V segment lost 1 base, leaving 4 bases of the junction unmatched. Here the CDR3 reads CASSLGVGQGYNEQFF. Here the CDR3 DNA reads TGTGCCAGCAGCTTAGGGGTGGGACAGGGGTACAATGAGCAGTTCTTC.

The CDR3 here is CASSLWGGTSYEQYF. In DNA form, the CDR3 reads TGTGCCAGCAGTTTATGGGGGGGCACCTCCTACGAGCAGTACTTC. This sequence joins TRBV27 and TRBJ2-7, with D perhaps TRBD2 (7 bases). Trimming stripped 1 base from V and 0 bases from J, with 10 bases between. Germline V CDR1 and CDR2: MNHEY, SMNVEV (reference sequence). The CDR3 runs to 15 residues.

The J gene is TRBJ1-2, the V gene TRBV18; 8 nucleotides agree with TRBD1. Germline V gene data show CDR1 as KGHSH and CDR2 as LQKENI. The CDR3 runs to 14 residues. V trimming: 9 bases; J trimming: 0 bases; junction bases outside the gene matches: 6. The CDR3 region is CASLGGQANYGYTF. The CDR3 coding sequence is TGTGCCAGTCTCGGGGGACAGGCTAACTATGGCTACACCTTC.

The V and J genes are TRBV27 and TRBJ2-7, with 8 bases aligning to TRBD2. Trimming took 5 bases from V and 0 from J; bases not matched to a gene: 9. The CDR3 runs to 16 residues. CDR1 is MNHEY and CDR2 is SMNVEV in the germline V gene (reference sequence). The CDR3 is CASSHHTGTSSYEQYF. The CDR3, as DNA: TGTGCCAGCAGTCACCACACCGGGACTAGCTCCTACGAGCAGTACTTC.

The chain employs TRBV19 and TRBJ2-2; possibly TRBD1 for D (6 bases). The CDR3 is made up of 16 amino acids. In germline, CDR1 is LNHDA, CDR2 SQIVND (reference sequence). The V gene lost 3 bases and the J gene lost 5 bases, with 16 bases spanning the gap. As DNA, the CDR3 is TGTGCCAGTAGTATCGGTTCCAGGGGATGGACCGGGGAGCTGTTTTTT. Residues: CASSIGSRGWTGELFF.